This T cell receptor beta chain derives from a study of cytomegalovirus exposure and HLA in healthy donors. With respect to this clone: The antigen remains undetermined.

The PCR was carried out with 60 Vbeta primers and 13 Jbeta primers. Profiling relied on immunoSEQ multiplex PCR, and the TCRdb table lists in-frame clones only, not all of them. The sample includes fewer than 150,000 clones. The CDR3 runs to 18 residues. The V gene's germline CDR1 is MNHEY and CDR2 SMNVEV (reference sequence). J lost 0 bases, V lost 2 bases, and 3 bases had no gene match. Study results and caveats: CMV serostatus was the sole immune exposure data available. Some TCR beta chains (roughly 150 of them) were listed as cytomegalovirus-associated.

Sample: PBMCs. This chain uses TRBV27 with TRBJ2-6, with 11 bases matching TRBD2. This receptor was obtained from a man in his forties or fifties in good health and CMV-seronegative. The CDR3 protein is CASSLGLAGNSGANVLTF. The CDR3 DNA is TGTGCCAGCAGTTTAGGACTAGCGGGCAACTCTGGGGCCAACGTCCTGACTTTC.